The source of this T cell receptor beta chain is a study of T cell responses to AZD1222 COVID-19 vaccine. Study-wide results and caveats: Unmutated variant regions are reportedly targeted by nearly half of spike-specific TCRs.

Second-dose timings of about 4 or about 12 weeks were pooled. This clone was detected once. The antigen is not known. Measured with immunoSEQ multiplex PCR; TCRdb has only the in-frame clones, and not every one. Of about 160,000 clones listed, roughly nine tenths were seen once; the top ten hold 3.3%. V was cut by 6 bases and J by 1 base, with 9 bases left in between. This CDR3 has 14 amino acids. Germline CDR1 MNHEY, CDR2 SVGAGI. This specimen consisted of peripheral blood, obtained 28 days after the second AZD1222 dose. J is TRBJ2-2 and V is TRBV6-5, with D perhaps TRBD1 (5 bases). This TCR derives from an adult who received the AZD1222 COVID-19 vaccine. The CDR3, as DNA: TGTGCCAGCAGACGCGGACAGAACACCGGGGAGCTGTTTTTT. It is translated as CASRRGQNTGELFF.